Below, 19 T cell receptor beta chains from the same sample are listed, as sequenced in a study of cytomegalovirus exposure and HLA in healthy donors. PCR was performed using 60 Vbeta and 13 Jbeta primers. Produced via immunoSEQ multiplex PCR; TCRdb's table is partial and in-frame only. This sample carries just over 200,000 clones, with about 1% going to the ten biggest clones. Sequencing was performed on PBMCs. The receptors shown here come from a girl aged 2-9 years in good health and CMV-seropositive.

The CDR3 protein is CASRGDRVAYNEQFF. Written as DNA, the CDR3 is TGCGCCAGCAGGGGGGACAGGGTCGCCTACAATGAGCAGTTCTTC. This chain connects TRBV10-1 to TRBJ2-1, with TRBD1 matching 9 bases. This CDR3 comprises 15 residues. The junction had 5 bases not matched to a gene; V was cut back by 6 bases and J by 2 bases. Germline CDR1 WNHNN, CDR2 SYGVQD (reference sequence).

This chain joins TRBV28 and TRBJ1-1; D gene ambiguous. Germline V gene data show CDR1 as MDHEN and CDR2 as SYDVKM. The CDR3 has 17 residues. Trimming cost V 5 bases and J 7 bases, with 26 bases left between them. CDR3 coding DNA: TGTGCCAGCAGTGCACCAACGACCCCCCTTGAACGGGGTGAAGCTTTCTTT. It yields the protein CASSAPTTPLERGEAFF.

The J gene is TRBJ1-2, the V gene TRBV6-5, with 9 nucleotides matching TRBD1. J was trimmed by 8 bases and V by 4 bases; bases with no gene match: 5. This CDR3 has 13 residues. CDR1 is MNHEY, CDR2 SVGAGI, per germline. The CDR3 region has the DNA TGTGCCAGCAGTTTTGGGACAGGGCTCGGCTACACCTTC. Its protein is CASSFGTGLGYTF.

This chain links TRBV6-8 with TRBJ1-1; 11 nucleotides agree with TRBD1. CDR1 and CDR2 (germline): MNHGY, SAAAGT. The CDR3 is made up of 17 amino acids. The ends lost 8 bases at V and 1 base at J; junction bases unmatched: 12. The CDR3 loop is CASPLYRDRGTNTEAFF. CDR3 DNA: TGTGCCAGCCCACTCTACCGGGACAGGGGGACGAACACTGAAGCTTTCTTT.

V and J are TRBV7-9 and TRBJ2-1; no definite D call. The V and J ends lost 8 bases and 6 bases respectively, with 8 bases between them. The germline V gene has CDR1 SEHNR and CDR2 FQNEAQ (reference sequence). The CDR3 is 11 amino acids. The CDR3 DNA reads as TGTGCCAGCTCCTATGGCAATGAGCAGTTCTTC. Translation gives CASSYGNEQFF.

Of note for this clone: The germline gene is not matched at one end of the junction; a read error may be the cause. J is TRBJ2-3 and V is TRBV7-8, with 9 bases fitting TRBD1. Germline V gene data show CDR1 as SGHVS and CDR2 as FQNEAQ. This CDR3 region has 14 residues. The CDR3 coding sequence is TGTGCCAGCACCTTACAGGGGGCGGCAGATACGCAGTATTTT. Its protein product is CASTLQGAADTQYF.

In DNA form, the CDR3 reads TGTGCCAGCAGTGCGGCTCGGGACAAGTACGAGCAGTACTTC. Residues: CASSAARDKYEQYF. J is TRBJ2-7 and V is TRBV25-1, with D maybe TRBD1 (6 bases). V was clipped by 4 bases and J by 4 bases, with 14 bases between them. This CDR3 is 14 amino acids long. Germline lookup yields CDR1 MGHDK and CDR2 SYGVNS.

The CDR3, as DNA: TGTGCCAGTAGTGGGGGACTCCAACGGCACACCGGGGAGCTGTTTTTT. Translation gives CASSGGLQRHTGELFF. The rearrangement links TRBV19 to TRBJ2-2; the D gene is possibly TRBD2 (6 bases). V lost 5 bases and J 3 bases, leaving 16 bases between the germline ends. Germline lookup yields CDR1 LNHDA and CDR2 SQIVND (reference sequence). The CDR3 extends over 16 amino acids.

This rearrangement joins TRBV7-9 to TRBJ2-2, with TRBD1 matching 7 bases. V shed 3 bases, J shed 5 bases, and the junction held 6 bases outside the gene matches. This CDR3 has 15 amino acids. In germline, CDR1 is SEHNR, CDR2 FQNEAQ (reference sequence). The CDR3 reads CASSFYRGGTGELFF. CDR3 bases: TGTGCCAGCAGCTTTTACAGGGGTGGAACCGGGGAGCTGTTTTTT.

CDR3 nucleotides: TGTGCCATCAGTGGACAGGTCGGCGACGAGCAGTACTTC. Translating gives CAISGQVGDEQYF. The chain carries TRBV10-3 and TRBJ2-7, with D possibly TRBD1 on 6 matching bases. The V gene lost 4 bases and the J gene lost 5 bases, with 12 bases spanning the gap. Germline V lookup: CDR1 ENHRY, CDR2 SYGVKD. This CDR3 comprises 13 residues.

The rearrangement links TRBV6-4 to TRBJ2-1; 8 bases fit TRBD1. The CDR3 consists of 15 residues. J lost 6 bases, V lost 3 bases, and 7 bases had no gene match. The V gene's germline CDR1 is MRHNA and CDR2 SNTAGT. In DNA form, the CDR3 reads TGTGCCAGCAGTGAAACGTACGGACAGGGCAATGAGCAGTTCTTC. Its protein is CASSETYGQGNEQFF.

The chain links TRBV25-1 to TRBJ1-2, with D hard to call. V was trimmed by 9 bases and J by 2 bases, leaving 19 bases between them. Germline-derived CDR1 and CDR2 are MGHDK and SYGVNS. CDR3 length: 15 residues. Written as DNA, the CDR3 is TGTGCCAGATTTCAATTCGGAGCCCCCAACTATGGCTACACCTTC. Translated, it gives CARFQFGAPNYGYTF.

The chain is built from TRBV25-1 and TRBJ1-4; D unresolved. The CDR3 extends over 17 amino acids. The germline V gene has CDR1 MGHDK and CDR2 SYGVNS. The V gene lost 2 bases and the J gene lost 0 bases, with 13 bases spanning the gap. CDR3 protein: CASSEVPGIATNEKLFF. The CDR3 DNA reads TGTGCCAGCAGTGAAGTCCCGGGGATTGCAACTAATGAAAAACTGTTTTTT.

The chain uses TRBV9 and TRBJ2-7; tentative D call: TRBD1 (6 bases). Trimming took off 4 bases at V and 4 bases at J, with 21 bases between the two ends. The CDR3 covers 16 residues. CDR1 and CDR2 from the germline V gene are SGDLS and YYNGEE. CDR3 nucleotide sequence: TGTGCCAGCAGCACCCAGGACAGAGTTTATCCTTACGAGCAGTACTTC. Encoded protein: CASSTQDRVYPYEQYF.

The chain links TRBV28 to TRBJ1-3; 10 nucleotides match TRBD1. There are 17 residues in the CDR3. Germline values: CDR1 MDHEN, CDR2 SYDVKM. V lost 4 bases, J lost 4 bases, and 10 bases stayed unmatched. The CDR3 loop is CASSYGGQGMGGNTIYF. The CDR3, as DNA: TGTGCCAGCAGTTATGGGGGACAGGGGATGGGAGGAAACACCATATATTTT.

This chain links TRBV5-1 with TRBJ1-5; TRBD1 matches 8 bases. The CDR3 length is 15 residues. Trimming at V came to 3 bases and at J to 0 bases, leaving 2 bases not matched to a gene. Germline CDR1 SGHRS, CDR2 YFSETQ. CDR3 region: CASSSTGGSNQPQHF. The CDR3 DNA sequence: TGCGCCAGCAGCTCAACAGGGGGTAGCAATCAGCCCCAGCATTTT.

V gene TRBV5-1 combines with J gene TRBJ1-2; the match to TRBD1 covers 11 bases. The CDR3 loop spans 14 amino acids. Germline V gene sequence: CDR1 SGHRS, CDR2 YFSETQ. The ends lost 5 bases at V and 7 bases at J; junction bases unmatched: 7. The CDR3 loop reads CASSLGQGAGGYTF. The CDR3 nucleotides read TGCGCCAGCAGTCTCGGACAGGGGGCAGGTGGCTACACCTTC.

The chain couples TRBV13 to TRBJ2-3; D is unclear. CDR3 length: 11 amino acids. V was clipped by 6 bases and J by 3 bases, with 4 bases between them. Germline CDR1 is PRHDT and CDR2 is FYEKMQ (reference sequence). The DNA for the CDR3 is TGTGCCAGCAGACTAACAGATACGCAGTATTTT. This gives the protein CASRLTDTQYF.

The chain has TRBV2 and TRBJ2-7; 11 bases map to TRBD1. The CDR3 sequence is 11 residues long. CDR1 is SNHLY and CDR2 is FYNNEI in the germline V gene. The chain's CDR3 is CASSERDRGVV. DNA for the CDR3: TGTGCCAGCAGTGAAAGGGACAGGGGGGTTGTT.